This T cell receptor beta chain was recovered during a study of beta chain features in type 1 diabetes (dated by TCRdb to the late 2010s). A note on the overall study: Mean age, gender distribution, total cell number and subset yield did not differ between patients and healthy donors. A total of roughly 100 million sorted cells were examined across all samples, and the number of cells per subset was strongly correlated with RNA yield. In the study, TCRB repertoires of sorted circulating CD4+ T cell subsets from recently diagnosed type 1 diabetes patients were compared with those of matched healthy donors. Whereas all 30 or so donors provided naive and central memory subsets, regulatory and stem cell-like memory subsets were isolated from just 8 patients and about 8 healthy donors.

The High Capacity cDNA Reverse Transcription Kit was used to reverse transcribe all of the isolated RNA, meaning that expressed TCRB transcripts were what got sequenced. Deep immunoSEQ sequencing was performed on naive, central memory and regulatory T cell samples, with an average of around 3.4 million total reads per sample. After sorted cells were lysed in RLT buffer, RNA was extracted with DNase-treated RNeasy Micro or Mini kits, with the choice depending on cell number. Each cell subset was processed separately to prevent cross-contamination, with patient and healthy donor samples processed together. The immunoSEQ multiplex PCR was used to amplify TCRB sequences from cDNA, yielding 87-bp fragments that span the CDR3 region. Amplicons were sequenced on the Illumina HiSeq platform. For the original study's pipeline: PCR bias was corrected computationally using synthetic template baselines, and reads within Hamming distance 2 were collapsed, with unmergeable singletons discarded. Reads were aligned to IMGT to assign V, D and J genes, CDR3 length, and insertions or deletions at six rearrangement sites. Within each subset, clonotype counts were normalized to sorted cell number, and only after that were true diversity and Gini coefficients computed with the tcR R package. The overlap coefficient, calculated on TCRB nucleotide sequences, was used to quantify repertoire sharing. In its TCRdb copy, this immuneACCESS table keeps in-frame sequences only and misses some clones. Where compared with another copy, unresolved V genes explain less than half of these, and the others have no known cause. V and J calls and clone size follow that table, whereas D and trimming were derived from the DNA. This sample is represented by 330,000 or so clones; around 15% of them were singletons. Roughly 6.7% of the sample rests with the top ten.

Here is what the overall study found, with its caveats: Naive, central memory and regulatory TCRB repertoires appeared more similar among patients than among healthy donors. A moderate but significant shortening of TCRB CDR3 length was observed in type 1 diabetes patients in all four CD4+ subsets. Shorter templates might be favored by PCR, yet because patient and control samples were amplified and corrected together, any such skew would affect both groups equally. At VDJ recombination sites, patients with type 1 diabetes made fewer insertions and deleted more nucleotides, a pattern implying thymic rearrangement abnormalities. Because cDNA was sequenced instead of genomic DNA, activated cells with high expression could be over-represented, although the groups did not differ in activation or CD3 levels. HLA sub-analyses involved small numbers of individuals, so any influence of HLA type on TCRB rearrangement remained unresolved.

CDR3 length: 15 amino acids, cysteine to phenylalanine. Left in the record is the CDR3 DNA by itself, 45 bases read in frame from the first base. V is clipped by 5 bases and J by 4 bases, and the sequence between their germline boundaries is 16 bases long. CDR1 and CDR2, per the germline V gene (reference sequence), are MNHEY and SMNVEV. This clone was counted at least ten times. Its binding antigen is unknown. No base-level quality is on record; no much larger clone is a single base apart. From each donor, a single peripheral blood sample of around 120 mL on average was drawn into heparinised tubes. Naive, central memory, regulatory and stem cell-like memory CD4+ T cells were sorted on a BD FACSAria II using a panel including CD45RO, CCR7, CD25, CD127, CD95 and CD27. All sorted populations exceeded 95% purity. PBMCs were separated immediately by Lymphoprep density gradient centrifugation and were stained directly, without being cultured. So that batch effects would be minimized, each experiment stained and sorted samples in pairs, pairing one healthy donor with one patient.

The rearranged chain carries TRBV27 and TRBJ2-3; the D gene is perhaps TRBD1, on 6 matching bases. This sequence was found in a young man in good health. Sequencing was carried out using central memory CD4+ T cells from blood. The CDR3 reads CASSRTHPGADTQYF. The base sequence is TGTGCCAGCAGTCGGACGCACCCAGGGGCAGATACGCAGTATTTT.